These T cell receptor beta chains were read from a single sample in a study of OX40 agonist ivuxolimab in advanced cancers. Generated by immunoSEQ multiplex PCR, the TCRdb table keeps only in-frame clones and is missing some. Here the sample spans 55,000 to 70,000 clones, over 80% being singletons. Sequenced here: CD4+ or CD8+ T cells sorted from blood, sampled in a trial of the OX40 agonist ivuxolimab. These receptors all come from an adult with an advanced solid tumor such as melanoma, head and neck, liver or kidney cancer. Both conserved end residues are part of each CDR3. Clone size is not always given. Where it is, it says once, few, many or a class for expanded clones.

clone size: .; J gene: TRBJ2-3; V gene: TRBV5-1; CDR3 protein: CASSLTSGTRSTDTQYF
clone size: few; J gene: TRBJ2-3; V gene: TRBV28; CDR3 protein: CASSWGSGSTDTQYF
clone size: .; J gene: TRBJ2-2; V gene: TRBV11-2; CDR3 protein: CASPRDINTGELFF
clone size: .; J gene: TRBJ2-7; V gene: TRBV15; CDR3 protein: CATSKTRTGSYEQYF
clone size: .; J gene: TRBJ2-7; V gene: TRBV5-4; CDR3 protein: CASSQVLARGSSYEQYF
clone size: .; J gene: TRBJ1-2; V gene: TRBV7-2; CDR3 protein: CASSPGQSGYTF
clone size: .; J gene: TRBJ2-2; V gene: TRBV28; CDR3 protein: CASSLQRLTGELFF
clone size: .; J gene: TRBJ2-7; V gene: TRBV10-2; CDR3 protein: CASSESGPYEQYF
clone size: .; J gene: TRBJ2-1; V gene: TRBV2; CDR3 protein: CASSEDSGAYEQFF
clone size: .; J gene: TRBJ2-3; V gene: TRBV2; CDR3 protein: CARQAGVTDTQYF
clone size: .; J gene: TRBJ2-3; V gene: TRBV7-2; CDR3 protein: CASSLVAYTQYF
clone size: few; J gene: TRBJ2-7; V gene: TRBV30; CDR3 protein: CAWSVGQSYEQYF
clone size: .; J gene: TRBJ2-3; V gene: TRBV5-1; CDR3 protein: CASSLHGRPLDTQYF
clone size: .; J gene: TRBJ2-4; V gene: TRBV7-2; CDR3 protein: CASSLDGARKNIQYF
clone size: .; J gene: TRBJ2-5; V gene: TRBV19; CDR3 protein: CASSILTSGREETQYF
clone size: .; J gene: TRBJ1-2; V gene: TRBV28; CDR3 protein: CASSLWEGGYTF
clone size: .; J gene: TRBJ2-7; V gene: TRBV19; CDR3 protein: CASRPSGTRDEQYF
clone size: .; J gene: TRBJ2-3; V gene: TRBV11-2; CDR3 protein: CASRQPGGTQYF
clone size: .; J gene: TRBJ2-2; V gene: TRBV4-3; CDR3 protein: CASSLGLQVGTGELFF
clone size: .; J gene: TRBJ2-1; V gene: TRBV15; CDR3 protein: CATSRDGDRGNNEQFF
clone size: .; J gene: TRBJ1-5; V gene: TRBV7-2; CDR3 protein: CASSLRAGGNQPQHF
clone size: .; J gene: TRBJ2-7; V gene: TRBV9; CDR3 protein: CASSENQGYEQYF
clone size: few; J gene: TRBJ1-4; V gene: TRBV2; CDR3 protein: CASRDRGGEKLFF
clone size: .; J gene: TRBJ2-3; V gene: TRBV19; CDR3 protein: CASSPRGSGFDSTDTQYF
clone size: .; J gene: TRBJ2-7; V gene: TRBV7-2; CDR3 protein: CASSLGSLSYEQYF
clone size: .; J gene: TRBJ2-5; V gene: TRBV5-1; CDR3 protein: CASSIGQGGETQYF
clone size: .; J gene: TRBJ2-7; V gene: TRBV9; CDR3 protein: CASSGTSGRLEDEQYF
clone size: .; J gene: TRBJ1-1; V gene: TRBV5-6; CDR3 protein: CASSPETGEAAFF
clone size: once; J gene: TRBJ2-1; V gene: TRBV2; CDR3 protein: CASSLSRYEQFF
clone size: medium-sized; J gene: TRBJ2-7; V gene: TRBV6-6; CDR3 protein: CASSSTGGKYEQYF
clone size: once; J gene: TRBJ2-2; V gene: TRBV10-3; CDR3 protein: CAIREWVPTGELFF
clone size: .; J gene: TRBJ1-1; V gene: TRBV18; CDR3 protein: CASSLGVNTEAFF
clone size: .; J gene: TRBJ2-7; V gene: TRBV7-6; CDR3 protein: CASSLSGRDEQYF
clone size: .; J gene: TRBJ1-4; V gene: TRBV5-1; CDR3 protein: CASSSDRGKLFF
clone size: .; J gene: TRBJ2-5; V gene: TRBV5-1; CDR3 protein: CASSLYRASETQYF
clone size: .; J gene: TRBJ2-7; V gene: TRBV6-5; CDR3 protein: CASSSPDRGQAEQYF
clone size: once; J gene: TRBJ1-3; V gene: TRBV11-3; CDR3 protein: CASSLLSWSGNTIYF
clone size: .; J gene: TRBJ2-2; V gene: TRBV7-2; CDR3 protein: CASSLGVNTGELFF
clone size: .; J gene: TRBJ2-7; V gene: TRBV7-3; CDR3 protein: CASSLGTSEEQYF